This is a list of T cell receptor beta chains from one sample in a study of Ad26.COV2.S vaccination and SARS-CoV-2 variants. Clones were sequenced by immunoSEQ multiplex PCR, and TCRdb holds only the in-frame ones, with some missing. The repertoire holds about 400,000 clones, with around 91% as singletons. The starting material was peripheral blood, obtained in a trial of Ad26.COV2.S vaccine versus placebo. These receptors all stem from a person aged 18-60 years who received the Ad26.COV2.S COVID-19 vaccine or a placebo. Both conserved end residues are part of each CDR3. The D gene is left open where the match is weak. The size field is filled for only some rows; it gives once, few, many or a size class.

TRBV12-3/TRBV12-4	TRBJ1-6	NA	NA	TGTGCCAGCAGCTCAGGGCGGAACCTCCACTTT	CASSSGRNLHF
TRBV9	TRBJ1-1	NA	NA	TGTGCCAGCAGCGGCGGGGTACACAACACTGAAGCTTTCTTT	CASSGGVHNTEAFF
TRBV4-3	TRBJ2-3	TRBD2	NA	TGCGCCAGCAGCCAAGATATCTCCCTAGCGGGACCAGATACGCAGTATTTT	CASSQDISLAGPDTQYF
TRBV19	TRBJ1-6	NA	NA	TGTGCCAGTAGGCCCACAGGGAATTCACCCCTCCACTTT	CASRPTGNSPLHF
TRBV25-1	TRBJ2-2	NA	NA	TGTGCCAGCAGTGCGACCGGGGAGCTGTTTTTT	CASSATGELFF
TRBV2	TRBJ2-1	NA	NA	TGTGCCAGCAGTACCGACGGCTACAATGAGCAGTTCTTC	CASSTDGYNEQFF
TRBV11-1	TRBJ2-1	NA	NA	TGTGCCAGCAGCTTAGAGAAGGGGTACTACAATGAGCAGTTCTTC	CASSLEKGYYNEQFF
TRBV11-3	TRBJ1-1	NA	few	TGTGCCAGCGGCCAAGAAATCGGGAGGGGAGGGAGTGAAGCTTTCTTT	CASGQEIGRGGSEAFF
TRBV20-1	TRBJ1-1	NA	NA	TGCAGTGCTAGAGGCTCCACTGAAGCTTTCTTT	CSARGSTEAFF
TRBV6-1	TRBJ2-1	TRBD2	once	TGTGCCAGCAGTGAAGCGTCTAGCGGGAGCAATGAGCAGTTCTTC	CASSEASSGSNEQFF
TRBV4-1	TRBJ1-4	NA	NA	TGCGCCAGCAGCCAATTTATGGCAACTAATGAAAAACTGTTTTTT	CASSQFMATNEKLFF
TRBV28	TRBJ2-1	NA	NA	TGTGCCAGCAGTCTAGCGTCAAGTTACAATGAGCAGTTCTTC	CASSLASSYNEQFF
TRBV6-5	TRBJ1-4	TRBD1	NA	TGTGCCGCCCAGAGGGGGCGGGATAATGAAAAACTGTTTTTT	CAAQRGRDNEKLFF
TRBV6-5	TRBJ1-2	TRBD1	NA	TGTGCCAGCAGTACCACAGGGGTCTATGGCTACACCTTC	CASSTTGVYGYTF
TRBV6-2/TRBV6-3	TRBJ2-7	NA	NA	TGTGCCAGCAGTTATTATGGTCCGGGCGAGCAGTACTTC	CASSYYGPGEQYF
TRBV28	TRBJ2-7	NA	NA	TGTGCCAGCAGGACTGGGATCTACGAGCAGTACTTC	CASRTGIYEQYF
TRBV6-5	TRBJ2-5	NA	NA	TGTGCCAGCAGTTATTCTGAGACCCAGTACTTC	CASSYSETQYF
TRBV10-3	TRBJ2-1	TRBD2	NA	TGTGCCTCATCCTGGGGCGGGAGTGTAAATGAGCAGTTCTTC	CASSWGGSVNEQFF
TRBV6-1	TRBJ1-6	NA	NA	TGTGCCAGCAGTGAAACGATCGGACAGCAAGGGCGGTCACCCCTCCACTTT	CASSETIGQQGRSPLHF
TRBV11-2	TRBJ2-7	TRBD2	NA	TGTGCCAGCAGAGCGAGGGCTAGCGGGATCTACTACGAGCAGTACTTC	CASRARASGIYYEQYF
TRBV6-6	TRBJ1-6	TRBD1	NA	TGTGCCAGCAGTCGAACAGGGGTCGGCTCCTATAATTCACCCCTCCACTTT	CASSRTGVGSYNSPLHF
TRBV30	TRBJ2-5	NA	NA	TGTGCCTGGAGTGTACTCGAGACCCAGTACTTC	CAWSVLETQYF
TRBV7-2	TRBJ2-7	NA	NA	TGTGCCAGCAGCATGAACCCCTCCTACGAGCAGTACTTC	CASSMNPSYEQYF
TRBV13	TRBJ2-2	TRBD1	NA	TGTGCCAGCAGCTACGGACAGGGGGCCCCGAACACCGGGGAGCTGTTTTTT	CASSYGQGAPNTGELFF
TRBV1	TRBJ2-3	NA	NA	TGCACCAGCAGCCAAGTCCGGGGACCAGATACGCAGTATTTT	CTSSQVRGPDTQYF
TRBV28	TRBJ2-3	NA	NA	TGTGCCAGCAGCCTGATTGGACAGAACACAGATACGCAGTATTTT	CASSLIGQNTDTQYF
TRBV6-6	TRBJ2-7	NA	few	TGTGCCAGCAGTTACTCGAAAAGGGCCCACTCCTACGAGCAGTACTTC	CASSYSKRAHSYEQYF
TRBV12-3/TRBV12-4	TRBJ2-7	NA	once	TGTGCCAGCAGCACCCACAGTGGGGAGCAGTACTTC	CASSTHSGEQYF
TRBV2	TRBJ1-1	NA	few	TGTGCCAGCAGTGCCGAGTTGGGCACTGAAGCTTTCTTT	CASSAELGTEAFF
TRBV20-1	TRBJ2-3	NA	NA	TGCAGTGCCGCCGCACAGATAACGCAGTATTTT	CSAAAQITQYF
TRBV10-3	TRBJ1-3	NA	NA	TGTGCCATCATGAGAGGGATGGCTGGAAACACCATATATTTT	CAIMRGMAGNTIYF
TRBV10-2	TRBJ2-1	TRBD1	NA	TGCGCCAGCAGAGCCTTTGGGACAGGACCCTACAATGAGCAGTTCTTC	CASRAFGTGPYNEQFF
TRBV5-1	TRBJ2-2	NA	NA	TGCGCCAGCAAAAGGTTTCTGGGGCTCACCGGGGAGCTGTTTTTT	CASKRFLGLTGELFF
TRBV7-2	TRBJ1-1	NA	NA	TGTGCCAGCAGCTTACGAGGGGGTATGAACACTGAAGCTTTCTTT	CASSLRGGMNTEAFF
TRBV5-1	TRBJ1-3	NA	NA	TGCGCCAGCAGCTTGGATAGCTCTGGAAACACCATATATTTT	CASSLDSSGNTIYF
TRBV5-5	TRBJ2-7	NA	NA	TGTGCCAGCAGCTGGGGGATCTACGAGCAGTACTTC	CASSWGIYEQYF
TRBV7-6	TRBJ2-2	TRBD2	NA	TGTGCCAGCAGCAACGCAGCGGGGTTCGCGAACACCGGGGAGCTGTTTTTT	CASSNAAGFANTGELFF
TRBV3-1/TRBV3-2	TRBJ1-4	NA	NA	TGTGCCAGCAGCCCCCTAGGACTCTTGGCTGCAACTAATGAAAAACTGTTTTTT	CASSPLGLLAATNEKLFF
TRBV24-1	TRBJ1-5	NA	few	TGTGCCACCAGTGATTTTCAGGGAATTGGGCATCAGCCCCAGCATTTT	CATSDFQGIGHQPQHF
TRBV12-3/TRBV12-4	TRBJ2-3	NA	NA	TGTGCCAGCACAGGGCTAGCGGGCCTAGGGGGCCATTTT	CASTGLAGLGGHF
TRBV7-2	TRBJ1-1	NA	NA	TGTGCCAGCAGCTTTAACGGGAACACTGAAGCTTTCTTT	CASSFNGNTEAFF
TRBV28	TRBJ1-1	NA	NA	TGTGCCAGCAGTTTAGGTTCGGGGGGCCCGAACACTGAAGCTTTCTTT	CASSLGSGGPNTEAFF
TRBV30	TRBJ2-2	NA	NA	TGTGCCTGGAGTGCCTACCTTGGCGGCCTGACACTCACCGGGGAGCTGTTTTTT	CAWSAYLGGLTLTGELFF
TRBV5-4	TRBJ2-5	NA	NA	TGTGCCAGCAGCTCCAAAAGCAGGACGGAAGAGACCCAGTACTTC	CASSSKSRTEETQYF
TRBV21-1	TRBJ1-2	NA	NA	TGTGCCAACCCTGTGGGGCCCCCTTATGGCTACACCTTC	CANPVGPPYGYTF
TRBV28	TRBJ1-4	NA	NA	TGTGCCAGCGGGGCGGGCGAAAAACTGTTTTTT	CASGAGEKLFF
TRBV4-2	TRBJ2-5	TRBD2	NA	TGTGCCAGCAGCCAGGGCGGGAGGGGAGAGACCCAGTACTTC	CASSQGGRGETQYF
TRBV3-1/TRBV3-2	TRBJ2-1	NA	NA	TGTGCCAGCAGCCAAGATTTGGGACCCCCGGACAATGAGCAGTTCTTC	CASSQDLGPPDNEQFF
TRBV11-3	TRBJ2-1	TRBD1	NA	TGTGCCAGCAGCAATACAGGGGGCTTAGGTGAGCAGTTCTTC	CASSNTGGLGEQFF
TRBV9	TRBJ2-1	NA	NA	TGTGCCAGTAGTGTCGACCTGGGCTACAATGAGCAGTTCTTC	CASSVDLGYNEQFF
TRBV4-2	TRBJ2-5	NA	NA	TGTGCCAGCAGCCAAGTTCATAACTTTCGAGAGACCCAGTACTTC	CASSQVHNFRETQYF